This T cell receptor beta chain is drawn from a study of blood T cell repertoires in COVID-19. The V end was cut by 3 bases, the J end by 2 bases, with 16 bases between. Germline V gene lookup returns CDR1 KGHDR and CDR2 SFDVKD. The CDR3 has 18 residues. Measured with immunoSEQ multiplex PCR; TCRdb has only the in-frame clones, and not every one. The sample has 200,000 to 300,000 clones, approximately 88% seen once. The study recruited people aged 18 to 89 years across about two dozen US areas. In this sample, this clone turned up once. J is TRBJ2-6 and V is TRBV24-1; tentative D call: TRBD1 (6 bases). Material for sequencing was PBMCs or T cells enriched from blood (not recorded which). This sequence originates from a woman aged 40-49 years with acute COVID-19. This CDR3 is CATSDAEGVRPGANVLTF. CDR3 sequence (DNA): TGTGCCACCAGTGATGCTGAGGGGGTCAGGCCTGGGGCCAACGTCCTGACTTTC.